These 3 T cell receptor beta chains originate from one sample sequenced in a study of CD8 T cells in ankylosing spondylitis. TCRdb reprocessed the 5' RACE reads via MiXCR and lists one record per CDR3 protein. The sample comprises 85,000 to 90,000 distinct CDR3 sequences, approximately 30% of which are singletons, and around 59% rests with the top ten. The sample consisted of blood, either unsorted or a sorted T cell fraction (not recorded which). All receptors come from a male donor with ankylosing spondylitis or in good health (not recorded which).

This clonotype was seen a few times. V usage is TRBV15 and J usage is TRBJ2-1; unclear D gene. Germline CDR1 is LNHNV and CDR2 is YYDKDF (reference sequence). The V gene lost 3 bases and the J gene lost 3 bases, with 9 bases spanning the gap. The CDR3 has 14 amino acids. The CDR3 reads CATSSRAFYNEQFF. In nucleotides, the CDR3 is TGTGCCACCAGCAGTCGCGCTTTCTACAATGAGCAGTTCTTC. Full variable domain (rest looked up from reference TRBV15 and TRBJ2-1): DAMVIQNPRYQVTQFGKPVTLSCSQTLNHNVMYWYQQKSSQAPKLLFHYYDKDFNNEADTPDNFQSRRPNTSFCFLDIRSPGLGDTAMYLCATSSRAFYNEQFFGPGTRLTVL.

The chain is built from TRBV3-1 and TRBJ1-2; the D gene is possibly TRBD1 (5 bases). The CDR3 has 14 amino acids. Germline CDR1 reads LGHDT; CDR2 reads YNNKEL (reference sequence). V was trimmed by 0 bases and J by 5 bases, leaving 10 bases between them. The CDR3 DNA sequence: TGTGCCAGCAGCCAAGATCAGGGACTATATGGCTACACCTTC. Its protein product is CASSQDQGLYGYTF. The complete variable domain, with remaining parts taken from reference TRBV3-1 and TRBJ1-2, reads DTAVSQTPKYLVTQMGNDKSIKCEQNLGHDTMYWYKQDSKKFLKIMFSYNNKELIINETVPNRFSPKSPDKAHLNLHINSLELGDSAVYFCASSQDQGLYGYTFGSGTRLTVV.

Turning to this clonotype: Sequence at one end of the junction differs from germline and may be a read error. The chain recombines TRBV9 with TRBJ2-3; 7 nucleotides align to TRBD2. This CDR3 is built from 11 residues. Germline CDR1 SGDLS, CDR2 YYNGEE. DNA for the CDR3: TGTGCCAGCAGCGTTCTGCGGGAGTTGCATTTT. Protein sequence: CASSVLRELHF.